A single T cell receptor (beta chain) is shown here with its context. Its target is not known. This sample was taken from a study of CD4 T cells in relation to SARS-CoV-2 and coronaviruses. Generated by immunoSEQ multiplex PCR, the TCRdb table keeps only in-frame clones and is missing some. The sample yields tens of thousands of clones, under 95% seen once. In germline, CDR1 is SGHDT, CDR2 YYEEEE. With V trimmed by 0 bases and J by 6 bases, 2 bases remained unmatched. The CDR3 extends over 14 amino acids. Broader study findings: Culture-expanded clones reflect memory recall rather than primary priming during culture.

Sequencing input: naive CD4+ T cells from PBMCs. Subset denoted: naive CD4+ T cells isolated by negative enrichment. The chain recombines TRBV5-6 with TRBJ1-4; 7 bases line up with TRBD1. The origin of this receptor is an adult with COVID-19. CDR3 nucleotides: TGTGCCAGCAGCTTGGGACAGGGTTATGAAAAACTGTTTTTT. Its translation: CASSLGQGYEKLFF.